A selection of T cell receptor beta chains follows, all from one sample in a study of beta chain features in type 1 diabetes. Measured with immunoSEQ multiplex PCR; TCRdb has only the in-frame clones, and not every one. The table has a few hundred thousand clones, over 8.5% seen once. Sequencing was carried out using central memory CD4+ T cells from blood. The receptor source for this set is a man aged 25 to 40 with type 1 diabetes. Both conserved end residues are part of each CDR3. A D gene is named only where the DNA matches it firmly. Only part of the rows carry a size: once, few, many, or a class if the clone is expanded.

V	J	D	size	DNA	CDR3
TRBV27	TRBJ1-5	NA	NA	TGTGCCAGCAGTTTATCAGGACGGGTTAATCAGCCCCAGCATTTT	CASSLSGRVNQPQHF
TRBV27	TRBJ2-2	NA	NA	TGTGCCAGTAGACCTCAGAGAAACACCGGGGAGCTGTTTTTT	CASRPQRNTGELFF
TRBV7-3	TRBJ2-6	TRBD2	few	TGTGCCAGCAGCTTGACTAGCGGGAGGGCGACTGGGGCCAACGTCCTGACTTTC	CASSLTSGRATGANVLTF
TRBV5-1	TRBJ2-3	NA	many	TGCGCCAGCAGGCCCCCGGGGGCCGATACGCAGTATTTT	CASRPPGADTQYF
TRBV6-5	TRBJ1-3	TRBD1	few	TGTGCCAGCAGCTTTACAGGGGGCCCTGGAAACACCATATATTTT	CASSFTGGPGNTIYF
TRBV11-3	TRBJ2-7	NA	NA	TGTGCCAGCAGCGGATCCTCCTACGAGCAGTACTTC	CASSGSSYEQYF
TRBV29-1	TRBJ1-4	NA	few	TGCAGCGTCCTTGGGCAGGGTGAAAAACTGTTTTTT	CSVLGQGEKLFF
TRBV6-1	TRBJ1-4	TRBD1	NA	TGTGCCAGCAGTTATCCGGGACAGCCCATTTTT	CASSYPGQPIF
TRBV7-3	TRBJ2-1	TRBD2	few	TGTGCCAGCAGCTCCAAGACTAGCGGGAGCTACAATGAGCAGTTCTTC	CASSSKTSGSYNEQFF
TRBV29-1	TRBJ2-2	NA	few	TGCAGCGTTGAAATCGTGGGCGGTGCCGGGGAGCTGTTTTTT	CSVEIVGGAGELFF
TRBV6-1	TRBJ1-1	NA	NA	TGTGCCAGCACCGAGGGGGGCTCGAACACTGAAGCTTTCTTT	CASTEGGSNTEAFF
TRBV7-2	TRBJ1-1	NA	NA	TGTGCCAGCAGCACGACAGGCACCCTGAACACTGAAGCTTTCTTT	CASSTTGTLNTEAFF
TRBV7-9	TRBJ1-2	NA	NA	TGTGCCAGCAGCTTCGGGCCGGAGGGTGGCTACACCTTC	CASSFGPEGGYTF
TRBV5-6	TRBJ2-1	TRBD2	few	TGTGCCAGCAGCTCCGGGACTACAAGTAACAATGAGCAGTTCTTC	CASSSGTTSNNEQFF
TRBV13	TRBJ1-1	NA	NA	TGTGCCAGCAGCCCTGCGGGACTGGGTCCAACTGAAGCTTTCTTT	CASSPAGLGPTEAFF
TRBV30	TRBJ1-5	TRBD1	NA	TGTGCCTGGGCCGTGACAGGGACGGATCAGCCCCAGCATTTT	CAWAVTGTDQPQHF
TRBV9	TRBJ2-3	NA	few	TGTGCCAGCAGCGTAGTAGCGGAAGGCGCAGATACGCAGTATTTT	CASSVVAEGADTQYF
TRBV5-1	TRBJ1-1	NA	NA	TGCGCCAGCAGCTTGGCCATCGGCCAGATGAACACTGAAGCTTTCTTT	CASSLAIGQMNTEAFF
TRBV7-9	TRBJ2-5	TRBD1	few	TGTGCCAGCACCAAGACAGGGTCCGAAGTGAAGACCCAGTACTTC	CASTKTGSEVKTQYF
TRBV5-6	TRBJ2-3	NA	NA	TGTGCCAGCAGCAAGGGTAATACAGATACGCAGTATTTT	CASSKGNTDTQYF
TRBV18	TRBJ2-1	TRBD1	NA	TGTGCCAGCTCACTAGCCGGGACAGGGGCTACCAATGAGCAGTTCTTC	CASSLAGTGATNEQFF
TRBV5-1	TRBJ1-2	NA	few	TGCGCCAGCAGAAAAAAAGACAGTTTCTATGGCTACACCTTC	CASRKKDSFYGYTF